This T cell receptor (beta chain) derives from a study of T cell repertoires in cytomegalovirus infection. Using its own MiXCR run on the reads, TCRdb lists one record per CDR3 protein. The sample carries some 700,000 distinct CDR3 sequences, approximately 40% recorded once. The CDR3 extends over 15 amino acids. Trimming pared 7 bases from V and 0 bases from J, leaving 13 bases between. Specimen: PBMCs. This chain joins TRBV12-3 or TRBV12-4 and TRBJ1-3, with no clear D. The origin of this receptor is a human donor in good health (CMV status not recorded). Some clones in this sample may be carry-over from other donors' samples. The CDR3 nucleotides are TGTGCCAGCACAGAAGGCGGGAGCTCTGGAAACACCATATATTTT. Translated: CASTEGGSSGNTIYF.